This entry describes one T cell receptor beta chain. The data were obtained in a study of blood T cell repertoires in COVID-19. Study-level background: Sites in the United States, Italy and Spain provided acute and convalescent COVID-19 samples. PBMCs, B-cell-depleted T cells, or T cells provided the cDNA or gDNA that made up the material.

Assignments of participants to cohorts depended upon their own reported clinical history. Clones were sequenced by immunoSEQ multiplex PCR, and TCRdb holds only the in-frame ones, with some missing. The sample records fewer than 450,000 clones, approximately 88% being singletons. The CDR3 spans 15 residues. V was clipped by 5 bases and J by 0 bases; unmatched bases: 5. Per the germline V gene, CDR1 is MNHEY and CDR2 is SMNVEV (reference sequence). J is TRBJ1-2 and V is TRBV27; 8 nucleotides align to TRBD1. Source material: PBMCs or T cells enriched from blood (not recorded which). This receptor was taken from a woman in her thirties or forties with acute COVID-19. CDR3 coding DNA: TGTGCCAGCAGTATCGGACAGGGAGCTAACTATGGCTACACCTTC. This codes for CASSIGQGANYGYTF.